Listed here is a single T cell receptor (beta chain). Its antigen is as yet unknown. This sample is drawn from a study of T cells expressing NK-cell markers. Regarding the study as a whole: There were a handful of donors in whom these clonotypes also led the CD3+CD56-NKG2C+ fraction.

The CDR3 is made up of 16 amino acids. CDR1 is SGHNT and CDR2 is YYREEE in the germline V gene (reference sequence). TCRdb re-called the 5' RACE reads, yielding one record per CDR3 amino acid sequence without DNA. The sample table includes roughly 420,000 distinct CDR3 sequences. The genes are TRBV5-4 and TRBJ2-6; TCRdb names TRBD1, which stays unverified in the absence of DNA. The sample taken for sequencing was blood T cells: a sorted CD56 or NKG2C T cell subset, CD4+ or CD8+ T cells, or bulk PBMC T cells (not recorded which). This clonotype originated in a woman aged 18 to 75 in good health. The CDR3 here is CAGTPTLGAGANVLTF.